The 2 T cell receptor beta chains below were found in one sample sequenced in a study of T cells in Graves' hyperthyroidism and ophthalmopathy. Amplified TCR beta CDR3 regions came from RNA transcripts. RT-PCR in the first round (using the HTBI primer set) targeted the TCR CDR3. TCRdb recomputed calls from the multiplex PCR reads with MiXCR, one row per CDR3 protein. In the table there are approximately 420,000 distinct CDR3 sequences, about 15% of which are singletons. Sequences were obtained from blood. These receptors were taken from a woman in her 30s with Graves' hyperthyroidism.

This clonotype was detected many times. The chain links TRBV12-3 or TRBV12-4 to TRBJ2-1, with a weak D call TRBD1 (5 bases). The CDR3 runs 13 residues. The V end lost 7 bases, the J end lost 5 bases, and 12 bases lay between the germline ends. In nucleotides, the CDR3 is TGTGCCAGCACTAGGGGCAGTAACAATGAGCAGTTCTTC. It is translated as CASTRGSNNEQFF.

The table lists this clonotype with a few counts. This chain joins TRBV3-1 and TRBJ1-4, with 7 bases matching TRBD1. This CDR3 comprises 14 residues. V was pared by 4 bases and J by 8 bases, with 7 bases of the junction left unmatched. Per the germline V gene, CDR1 is LGHDT and CDR2 is YNNKEL (reference sequence). The CDR3, as DNA: TGTGCCAGCAGCCTGAGTGACAGGGACGAAAAACTGTTTTTT. The encoded protein is CASSLSDRDEKLFF. Looking up the rest from reference TRBV3-1 and TRBJ1-4 gives the full variable domain: DTAVSQTPKYLVTQMGNDKSIKCEQNLGHDTMYWYKQDSKKFLKIMFSYNNKELIINETVPNRFSPKSPDKAHLNLHINSLELGDSAVYFCASSLSDRDEKLFFGSGTQLSVL.